Below, 25 T cell receptor beta chains from the same sample are listed, as sequenced in a study of blood T cell repertoires in COVID-19. Libraries were prepared by immunoSEQ multiplex PCR; TCRdb keeps only in-frame clonotypes and omits some of them. Among 130,000 or so clones listed, about 91% were seen once. Sequenced input: peripheral blood. All receptors derive from a woman in her fifties or sixties with acute or convalescent COVID-19.

The chain is built from TRBV10-3 and TRBJ1-5; 7 bases match TRBD1. Germline V gene sequence: CDR1 ENHRY, CDR2 SYGVKD. The CDR3 runs to 15 residues. V lost 3 bases, J lost 7 bases, and 9 bases stayed unmatched. CDR3 in amino acids: CAISDQGGGLQPQHF. For the CDR3, the DNA is TGTGCCATCAGTGATCAAGGGGGCGGTTTGCAGCCCCAGCATTTT.

The chain joins TRBV11-2 to TRBJ2-2; 9 bases are shared with TRBD1. Germline assignment: CDR1 SGHAT and CDR2 FQNNGV. This CDR3 region has 15 residues. V dropped 4 bases and J dropped 3; count of bases not matched to a gene: 3. CDR3 in DNA: TGTGCCAGCAGCTCCGGGACAGGGTACACCGGGGAGCTGTTTTTT. It codes for CASSSGTGYTGELFF.

The chain links TRBV6-2 or TRBV6-3 to TRBJ2-1, with D perhaps TRBD2 (5 bases). There are 14 residues in the CDR3. Germline assignment: CDR1 MNHEY and CDR2 SVGEGT. Trimming shortened V by 4 bases and J by 3 bases, and 10 bases separated the two germline ends. The CDR3 nucleotides are TGTGCCAGCAGTTCCGGGAAGGACTACAATGAGCAGTTCTTC. Translated, it gives CASSSGKDYNEQFF.

The chain has TRBV2 and TRBJ2-5, with D possibly TRBD2 on 5 matching bases. CDR1 and CDR2 (germline): SNHLY, FYNNEI. Trimming stripped 2 bases from V and 5 bases from J, with 12 bases between. CDR3 length: 14 residues. The CDR3 DNA reads TGTGCCAGCAGTGAATACGGAGGTATCGAGACCCAGTACTTC. Translated: CASSEYGGIETQYF.

This clone was recorded a few times. The chain employs TRBV6-2 or TRBV6-3 and TRBJ2-5; 8 nucleotides match TRBD2. Germline lookup yields CDR1 MNHEY and CDR2 SVGEGT. CDR3 size: 17 residues. V trimming: 2 bases; J trimming: 3 bases; junction bases outside the gene matches: 11. This CDR3 reads CASSYPPSLAGKETQYF. The CDR3 bases are TGTGCCAGCAGTTACCCCCCCTCCCTAGCGGGTAAAGAGACCCAGTACTTC.

The rearrangement links TRBV4-3 to TRBJ2-3; 7 bases are a match to TRBD2. J lost 0 bases, V lost 1 base, and 4 bases had no gene match. The CDR3 length is 16 residues. The germline CDR1 and CDR2 sequences are LGHNA and YSLEER. The CDR3 protein is CASSQGGAGSTDTQYF. Written as DNA, the CDR3 is TGCGCCAGCAGCCAAGGGGGAGCGGGGAGCACAGATACGCAGTATTTT.

CDR3 loop: CASSPRRGSDGELFF. DNA of the CDR3: TGTGCCAGCTCACCACGGAGGGGTAGCGACGGGGAGCTGTTTTTT. The rearrangement joins TRBV18 to TRBJ2-2; the D gene is possibly TRBD2 (6 bases). V shed 1 base and J shed 7 bases, with 13 bases lying between them. The CDR3 spans 15 residues. The germline CDR1 and CDR2 sequences are KGHSH and LQKENI.

The V and J genes are TRBV4-3 and TRBJ2-7, with 7 positions matching TRBD1. Germline V gene lookup returns CDR1 LGHNA and CDR2 YSLEER. The CDR3 extends over 15 amino acids. V lost 0 bases and J lost 0; bases outside the gene matches: 2. CDR3 bases: TGCGCCAGCAGCCAAGATCCAGGGGGCTCCTACGAGCAGTACTTC. It translates to CASSQDPGGSYEQYF.

V usage is TRBV28 and J usage is TRBJ2-4, with D perhaps matching TRBD2 (6 bases). The CDR3 sequence is 12 residues long. Trimming stripped 8 bases from V and 2 bases from J, with 7 bases between. Per germline, CDR1 MDHEN and CDR2 SYDVKM. The CDR3 region has the DNA TGTGCCAGCGGGGGGACCAAAAACATTCAGTACTTC. It codes for CASGGTKNIQYF.

V usage is TRBV18 and J usage is TRBJ2-1; 8 bases map to TRBD1. Trimming took 1 base from V and 10 from J; bases not matched to a gene: 15. The CDR3 has 17 amino acids. From germline, CDR1 is KGHSH and CDR2 LQKENI. The DNA for the CDR3 is TGTGCCAGCTCACCACTTTTTCCGGGACAGGCTCAATGGGAGCAGTTCTTC. Residues: CASSPLFPGQAQWEQFF.

CDR3 in amino acids: CASSLSRSSSYNEQFF. DNA of the CDR3: TGTGCCAGCAGCTTAAGTAGAAGTAGCTCCTACAATGAGCAGTTCTTC. This chain links TRBV7-3 with TRBJ2-1; D unclear. The CDR3 spans 16 residues. From germline, CDR1 is SGHTA and CDR2 FQGTGA. Deletions cut 1 base from V and 0 bases from J, with 10 bases between.

The chain links TRBV3-1 (or the pseudogene TRBV3-2) to TRBJ1-5, with 10 bases fitting TRBD1. The trim removed 4 bases at V and 5 bases at J, leaving 2 bases unmatched. CDR3 length equals 14 residues. Germline-derived CDR1 and CDR2 are LGHDT and YNNKEL (reference sequence). This CDR3 is CASSPGQGDQPQHF. The CDR3 nucleotides read TGTGCCAGCAGCCCTGGACAGGGGGATCAGCCCCAGCATTTT.

The chain has TRBV15 and TRBJ2-3; a possible D gene is TRBD2 (7 bases). The germline CDR1 and CDR2 sequences are LNHNV and YYDKDF (reference sequence). This CDR3 comprises 15 residues. Trimming took off 4 bases at V and 2 bases at J, with 13 bases between the two ends. CDR3 protein: CATSTWGGITDTQYF. CDR3 nucleotides: TGTGCCACCAGCACCTGGGGGGGCATCACAGATACGCAGTATTTT.

This clone was seen once. The rearrangement uses TRBV5-5 and TRBJ1-6, with a weak D call TRBD1 (5 bases). Trimming cost V 0 bases and J 8 bases, with 12 bases left between them. The CDR3 spans 15 residues. CDR1 is SGHKS, CDR2 YYEKEE, per germline (reference sequence). Here the CDR3 DNA reads TGTGCCAGCAGCTTGGTGCAGGGTGGGGATTCACCCCTCCACTTT. Translated: CASSLVQGGDSPLHF.

The chain couples TRBV28 to TRBJ2-5; 7 nucleotides align to TRBD1. With V trimmed by 10 bases and J by 5 bases, 7 bases remained unmatched. CDR3 size: 12 residues. CDR1 and CDR2 (germline): MDHEN, SYDVKM. CDR3 nucleotide sequence: TGTGCCACACAGGGGTTGAAGGAGACCCAGTACTTC. This codes for CATQGLKETQYF.

This clone was detected once. V gene TRBV29-1 combines with J gene TRBJ2-7, with D tentatively TRBD1 (5 bases). CDR1 and CDR2 from the germline V gene are SQVTM and ANQGSEA. CDR3 size: 12 residues. Trimming removed 1 base at V and 4 bases at J, with 8 bases between. The CDR3 sequence: CSVEANRYEQYF. CDR3 coding DNA: TGCAGCGTTGAAGCTAACAGGTACGAGCAGTACTTC.

The chain joins TRBV4-2 to TRBJ1-4; the match to TRBD1 covers 8 bases. The V segment lost 8 bases and the J segment 5 bases; nucleotides outside the gene matches: 13. CDR1 and CDR2 (germline): LGHNA, YNFKEQ. This CDR3 spans 16 amino acids. The CDR3 DNA reads as TGTGCCAGCTCCGTGGAGACAGGGGCCAAAAATGAAAAACTGTTTTTT. Translating it yields CASSVETGAKNEKLFF.

The chain recombines TRBV4-1 with TRBJ2-1, with 12 bases that match TRBD2. CDR3 length equals 20 residues. V lost 1 base and J lost 3; bases outside the gene matches: 13. Germline V gene data show CDR1 as MGHRA and CDR2 as YSYEKL. The CDR3 coding sequence is TGCGCCAGCAGCCAAGTGTATCGGACTAGCGGGGTGACAATCTACAATGAGCAGTTCTTC. Translating it yields CASSQVYRTSGVTIYNEQFF.

The V gene is TRBV28, the J gene TRBJ2-7; a weak D match, TRBD2 (5 bases). The CDR3 covers 13 residues. CDR1 is MDHEN and CDR2 is SYDVKM in the germline V gene. V was cut by 3 bases and J by 3 bases, with 9 bases left in between. CDR3 protein: CASSFGLNYEQYF. CDR3 coding DNA: TGTGCCAGCAGTTTCGGACTGAACTACGAGCAGTACTTC.

The chain uses TRBV9 and TRBJ1-1; D is perhaps TRBD1 (6 bases). Germline V gene data show CDR1 as SGDLS and CDR2 as YYNGEE. The CDR3 totals 15 residues. Trimming removed 0 bases at V and 1 base at J, with 10 bases between. DNA for the CDR3: TGTGCCAGCAGCGTAGGACAGGTTGCGAACACTGAAGCTTTCTTT. The encoded protein is CASSVGQVANTEAFF. The full variable domain, its missing parts supplied by reference TRBV9 and TRBJ1-1, is DSGVTQTPKHLITATGQRVTLRCSPRSGDLSVYWYQQSLDQGLQFLIQYYNGEERAKGNILERFSAQQFPDLHSELNLSSLELGDSALYFCASSVGQVANTEAFFGQGTRLTVV.

This clone was counted a few times. The gene calls are TRBV7-2 and TRBJ1-3; the match to TRBD1 covers 9 bases. CDR1 and CDR2 (germline): SGHTA, FQGNSA. V was clipped by 4 bases and J by 0 bases; unmatched bases: 4. The CDR3 contains 16 residues. CDR3 nucleotide sequence: TGTGCCAGCAGCTCGACAGGGGGGAACTCTGGAAACACCATATATTTT. Residues: CASSSTGGNSGNTIYF.

This sequence joins TRBV7-9 and TRBJ2-7; 8 bases align to TRBD1. CDR1 is SEHNR and CDR2 is FQNEAQ in the germline V gene (reference sequence). This CDR3 is 16 amino acids long. Germline trimming cut 0 bases from V and 1 base from J; bases unmatched to any gene: 5. CDR3 region: CASSLAIGQGSYEQYF. The CDR3, as DNA: TGTGCCAGCAGCTTAGCGATCGGACAGGGATCCTACGAGCAGTACTTC.

V is TRBV3-1 (or the pseudogene TRBV3-2) and J is TRBJ2-2, with 10 bases lining up with TRBD2. V shed 4 bases and J 4 bases; nucleotides not matched to a gene: 9. The germline gives CDR1 LGHDT, CDR2 YNNKEL (reference sequence). CDR3 length equals 17 residues. The CDR3 is CASSPSGGATSTGELFF. CDR3 nucleotide sequence: TGTGCCAGCAGCCCAAGCGGGGGGGCCACGAGCACCGGGGAGCTGTTTTTT.

The sample holds a few counts of this clone. The rearrangement links TRBV5-1 to TRBJ1-1; 8 bases line up with TRBD1. V lost 6 bases and J lost 3; bases outside the gene matches: 19. CDR3 length equals 18 residues. Germline V gene sequence: CDR1 SGHRS, CDR2 YFSETQ. The DNA of the CDR3 is TGCGCCAGCACCCTCTCATTAGCTACGACAGGGGCAGACACTGAAGCTTTCTTT. Its protein is CASTLSLATTGADTEAFF.

The chain links TRBV10-2 to TRBJ2-7, with D tentatively TRBD1 (7 bases). The germline CDR1 and CDR2 sequences are WSHSY and SAAADI. The ends were cut back, 2 bases at V and 8 bases at J, with 19 bases in the middle. The CDR3 extends over 15 amino acids. The chain's CDR3 is CASSEPAVAGGQQYF. Written as DNA, the CDR3 is TGCGCCAGCAGTGAGCCTGCGGTTGCAGGGGGGCAGCAGTACTTC.